Presented here are 25 T cell receptor beta chains from one specimen sequenced in a study of blood T cell repertoires in COVID-19. The data were produced by immunoSEQ multiplex PCR, yet TCRdb's version contains in-frame clones alone and is incomplete. Of some 700,000 clones in the sample, 75% to 90% were seen once. Sequencing was carried out using peripheral blood. The receptor set was obtained from a woman between 18 and 30 years old with acute or convalescent COVID-19.

The CDR3 sequence: CASSDTTGYPGYTF. The CDR3 DNA reads as TGCGCCAGCAGCGATACTACAGGTTATCCTGGCTACACCTTC. V is TRBV5-1 and J is TRBJ1-2, with a possible D match to TRBD1 (5 bases). The CDR3 has 14 amino acids. The germline gives CDR1 SGHRS, CDR2 YFSETQ. V was cut by 4 bases and J by 7 bases, with 17 bases left in between.

This chain uses TRBV15 with TRBJ1-5; tentatively, D is TRBD1 (5 bases). Trimming removed 0 bases at V and 3 bases at J, with 9 bases between. The CDR3 length is 15 residues. Germline V CDR1 and CDR2: LNHNV, YYDKDF (reference sequence). CDR3 region: CATSRDSGNNQPQHF. In nucleotides, the CDR3 is TGTGCCACCAGCAGAGATTCAGGGAACAATCAGCCCCAGCATTTT.

This chain links TRBV18 with TRBJ1-1; no definite D call. This CDR3 has 14 residues. Trimming shortened V by 6 bases and J by 1 base, and 12 bases separated the two germline ends. Germline V gene lookup returns CDR1 KGHSH and CDR2 LQKENI. The CDR3 region has the DNA TGTGCCAGCTCCCCTAATTCGGGGAACACTGAAGCTTTCTTT. Protein sequence: CASSPNSGNTEAFF.

The V gene is TRBV13, the J gene TRBJ2-5; 9 bases are a match to TRBD2. The germline V gene has CDR1 PRHDT and CDR2 FYEKMQ (reference sequence). The CDR3 has 15 residues. Trimming removed 1 base from V and 4 bases from J; junction bases left unmatched: 4. DNA of the CDR3: TGTGCCAGCAGCTTAGAAGTTAGCGGGGGAGAGACCCAGTACTTC. The encoded protein is CASSLEVSGGETQYF. Drawing the rest from reference TRBV13 and TRBJ2-5, the complete variable domain is AAGVIQSPRHLIKEKRETATLKCYPIPRHDTVYWYQQGPGQDPQFLISFYEKMQSDKGSIPDRFSAQQFSDYHSELNMSSLELGDSALYFCASSLEVSGGETQYFGPGTRLLVL.

J is TRBJ1-2 and V is TRBV24-1; D may be TRBD1 (5 bases). Germline V gene sequence: CDR1 KGHDR, CDR2 SFDVKD. Trimming took off 5 bases at V and 3 bases at J, with 6 bases between the two ends. CDR3 length: 12 amino acids. The CDR3 bases are TGTGCCACCAGTGTCAGGGACTATGGCTACACCTTC. Its translation: CATSVRDYGYTF.

The rearrangement links TRBV10-2 to TRBJ1-3; weak D call: TRBD1 (6 bases). Germline CDR1 reads WSHSY; CDR2 reads SAAADI. V was trimmed by 7 bases and J by 4 bases, leaving 14 bases between them. This CDR3 is built from 14 residues. CDR3 sequence reads: CASNEPGTGNTIYF. For the CDR3, the DNA is TGCGCCAGCAACGAACCCGGGACAGGAAACACCATATATTTT.

This clone was seen only a few times. The V gene is TRBV9, the J gene TRBJ1-2; no firm D call. Germline CDR1 reads SGDLS; CDR2 reads YYNGEE. With 0 bases removed from V and 5 bases from J, the gap between germline ends came to 14 bases. The CDR3 covers 15 residues. The CDR3 sequence: CASSVEYPAPYGYTF. CDR3 nucleotide sequence: TGTGCCAGCAGCGTAGAGTACCCCGCGCCTTATGGCTACACCTTC.

CDR3 coding DNA: TGTGCCAGCAGCTCTATAACAGGGGGGAATGAAAAACTGTTTTTT. It yields the protein CASSSITGGNEKLFF. The chain recombines TRBV11-2 with TRBJ1-4; 8 bases agree with TRBD1. Looked up from germline, CDR1 is SGHAT and CDR2 is FQNNGV. The trim removed 4 bases at V and 5 bases at J, leaving 6 bases unmatched. The CDR3 is 15 amino acids.

The V and J genes are TRBV5-1 and TRBJ1-2; weak D call: TRBD1 (5 bases). This CDR3 region has 14 residues. Germline V gene data show CDR1 as SGHRS and CDR2 as YFSETQ. The V end was cut by 5 bases, the J end by 0 bases, with 11 bases between. The CDR3 DNA reads as TGCGCCAGCAGTTACGACAGAGCTAACTATGGCTACACCTTC. This encodes CASSYDRANYGYTF. The entire variable domain, with the rest obtained from reference TRBV5-1 and TRBJ1-2, is as follows: KAGVTQTPRYLIKTRGQQVTLSCSPISGHRSVSWYQQTPGQGLQFLFEYFSETQRNKGNFPGRFSGRQFSNSRSEMNVSTLELGDSALYLCASSYDRANYGYTFGSGTRLTVV.

This clone occurred once. The chain links TRBV27 to TRBJ2-5; 11 bases align to TRBD1. The V gene's germline CDR1 is MNHEY and CDR2 SMNVEV (reference sequence). J lost 6 bases, V lost 4 bases, and 7 bases had no gene match. The CDR3 is 15 residues long. CDR3 DNA sequence: TGTGCCAGCAGTTCTCCGGACAGGGGGCTAAAGACCCAGTACTTC. Protein product: CASSSPDRGLKTQYF.

The chain uses TRBV5-1 and TRBJ1-4, with D unclear. The CDR3 sequence is 15 residues long. Germline lookup yields CDR1 SGHRS and CDR2 YFSETQ. Trimming pared 4 bases from V and 0 bases from J, leaving 10 bases between. CDR3 loop: CASSPQAATNEKLFF. The CDR3, as DNA: TGCGCCAGCAGCCCTCAGGCAGCAACTAATGAAAAACTGTTTTTT. The entire variable domain, with the rest obtained from reference TRBV5-1 and TRBJ1-4, is as follows: KAGVTQTPRYLIKTRGQQVTLSCSPISGHRSVSWYQQTPGQGLQFLFEYFSETQRNKGNFPGRFSGRQFSNSRSEMNVSTLELGDSALYLCASSPQAATNEKLFFGSGTQLSVL.

The chain joins TRBV7-3 to TRBJ2-3; TRBD2 matches at 7 bases. The length of the CDR3 is 15 residues. V lost 5 bases, J lost 2 bases, and 7 bases stayed unmatched. Looked up from germline, CDR1 is SGHTA and CDR2 is FQGTGA. The CDR3 sequence is CASSPQGLFTDTQYF. In nucleotides, the CDR3 is TGTGCCAGCAGCCCCCAGGGACTATTCACAGATACGCAGTATTTT.

The rearrangement links TRBV6-5 to TRBJ2-1, with a possible D match to TRBD2 (6 bases). V was pared by 5 bases and J by 8 bases, with 16 bases between. The CDR3 is made up of 14 amino acids. Germline lookup yields CDR1 MNHEY and CDR2 SVGAGI. As DNA, the CDR3 is TGTGCCAGCAGTAATGCTCCGGGGGTAGATGAGCAGTTCTTC. Amino acid sequence: CASSNAPGVDEQFF.

This clone was picked up one time. This chain uses TRBV11-2 with TRBJ2-2; D is perhaps TRBD2 (6 bases). Per germline, CDR1 SGHAT and CDR2 FQNNGV. With 1 base removed from V and 3 bases from J, the gap between germline ends came to 9 bases. The CDR3 is 15 residues long. The CDR3 DNA follows: TGTGCCAGCAGCTTAGGTTCGGGGGACACCGGGGAGCTGTTTTTT. Its translation: CASSLGSGDTGELFF. The full variable domain, in which reference TRBV11-2 and TRBJ2-2 provide the parts outside the CDR3, is EAGVAQSPRYKIIEKRQSVAFWCNPISGHATLYWYQQILGQGPKLLIQFQNNGVVDDSQLPKDRFSAERLKGVDSTLKIQPAKLEDSAVYLCASSLGSGDTGELFFGEGSRLTVL.

The chain is built from TRBV5-6 and TRBJ1-5; TRBD1 aligns across 7 bases. The CDR3 has 15 amino acids. V dropped 5 bases and J dropped 4; count of bases not matched to a gene: 9. From germline, CDR1 is SGHDT and CDR2 YYEEEE. The CDR3 DNA follows: TGTGCCAGCAGACGCAGGGGGTCGGTTAATCAGCCCCAGCATTTT. This sequence encodes CASRRRGSVNQPQHF.

The chain uses TRBV7-2 and TRBJ2-1; TRBD2 matches at 11 bases. The germline V gene has CDR1 SGHTA and CDR2 FQGNSA. The CDR3 is 16 amino acids. Trimming at V came to 2 bases and at J to 6 bases, leaving 6 bases not matched to a gene. The CDR3 spells CASSLTGTSGSNEQFF. CDR3 nucleotides: TGTGCCAGCAGCTTAACCGGGACTAGCGGTAGCAATGAGCAGTTCTTC.

This sequence joins TRBV30 and TRBJ2-3; 8 bases agree with TRBD1. Germline lookup yields CDR1 GTSNPN and CDR2 SVGIG (reference sequence). V shed 2 bases and J 6 bases; nucleotides not matched to a gene: 4. The CDR3 has 13 amino acids. The CDR3 DNA is TGTGCCTGGAGTTGGGACAGGCGGGATACGCAGTATTTT. Protein product: CAWSWDRRDTQYF.

The rearrangement joins TRBV18 to TRBJ2-7; TRBD2 is a possible D gene (6 bases). The V gene lost 3 bases and the J gene lost 5 bases, with 11 bases spanning the gap. Per the germline V gene, CDR1 is KGHSH and CDR2 is LQKENI. CDR3 size: 13 residues. The CDR3 sequence: CASSPDGGDEQYF. Here the CDR3 DNA reads TGTGCCAGCTCACCGGACGGCGGGGACGAGCAGTACTTC.

The chain has TRBV28 and TRBJ2-3; D might be TRBD2 (7 bases). Germline V CDR1 and CDR2: MDHEN, SYDVKM. Deletions cut 3 bases from V and 6 bases from J, with 16 bases between. The CDR3 covers 15 residues. The CDR3, as DNA: TGTGCCAGCAGTTTCGTCGGGGCGGGGGCGGATACGCAGTATTTT. It is translated as CASSFVGAGADTQYF.

V is TRBV5-6 and J is TRBJ1-2; TRBD1 aligns across 7 bases. CDR3 length: 14 amino acids. Germline V lookup: CDR1 SGHDT, CDR2 YYEEEE. With V trimmed by 1 base and J by 8 bases, 8 bases remained unmatched. The CDR3 reads CASSLIRGAGGYTF. CDR3 DNA sequence: TGTGCCAGCAGCTTGATCAGGGGGGCCGGGGGCTACACCTTC.

The chain has TRBV13 and TRBJ1-2, with 9 bases that match TRBD1. The V gene end was trimmed by 6 bases and the J gene end by 5 bases; junction bases not matched to a gene: 7. There are 14 residues in the CDR3. The germline V gene encodes CDR1 PRHDT and CDR2 FYEKMQ (reference sequence). The CDR3 bases are TGTGCCAGCAGTTCTCCGACAGGGGGGTATGGCTACACCTTC. Translated, it gives CASSSPTGGYGYTF.

The CDR3 sequence: CASSLGTGRIGEQYF. In DNA, the CDR3 is TGTGCCAGCAGCCTCGGGACAGGGCGGATCGGCGAGCAGTACTTC. This chain links TRBV7-2 with TRBJ2-7; 9 bases agree with TRBD1. Trimming removed 5 bases from V and 6 bases from J; junction bases left unmatched: 11. The germline V gene encodes CDR1 SGHTA and CDR2 FQGNSA. The CDR3 loop spans 15 amino acids.

The V and J genes are TRBV18 and TRBJ1-2, with no clear D. Germline V gene lookup returns CDR1 KGHSH and CDR2 LQKENI. V was trimmed by 6 bases and J by 6 bases, leaving 14 bases between them. The CDR3 contains 13 residues. CDR3 DNA: TGTGCCAGCTCCTCCCCCACTCTGAATGGCTACACCTTC. As protein: CASSSPTLNGYTF.

The rearrangement joins TRBV6-5 to TRBJ1-1; D remains ambiguous. The germline gives CDR1 MNHEY, CDR2 SVGAGI. Trimming stripped 0 bases from V and 2 bases from J, with 13 bases between. This CDR3 comprises 16 residues. The CDR3 is CASSYSFNRANTEAFF. CDR3 coding DNA: TGTGCCAGCAGTTACTCTTTCAACCGAGCCAACACTGAAGCTTTCTTT.

This chain connects TRBV27 to TRBJ1-5; TRBD1 matches at 11 bases. There are 15 residues in the CDR3. The trim removed 4 bases at V and 5 bases at J, leaving 4 bases unmatched. Germline V gene lookup returns CDR1 MNHEY and CDR2 SMNVEV (reference sequence). The CDR3 DNA sequence: TGTGCCAGCAGTTCAGGGACAGGGGGGCATCAGCCCCAGCATTTT. This translates into CASSSGTGGHQPQHF.